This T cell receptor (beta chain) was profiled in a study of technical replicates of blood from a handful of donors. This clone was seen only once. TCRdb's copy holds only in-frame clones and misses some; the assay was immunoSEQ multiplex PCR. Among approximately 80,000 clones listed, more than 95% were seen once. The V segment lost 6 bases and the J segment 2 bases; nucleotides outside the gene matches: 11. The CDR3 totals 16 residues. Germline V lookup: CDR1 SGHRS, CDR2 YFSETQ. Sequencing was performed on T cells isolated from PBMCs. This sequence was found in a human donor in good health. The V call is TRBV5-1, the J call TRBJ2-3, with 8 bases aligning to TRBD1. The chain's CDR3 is CASNSGQGALTDTQYF. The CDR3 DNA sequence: TGCGCCAGCAACTCGGGGCAGGGGGCACTCACAGATACGCAGTATTTT.